This T cell receptor beta chain comes out of a study of shared clonotypes between healthy human individuals. Whole-study results and caveats: Clonotype sharing among donors likely depends on sequencing depth.

In the study's own analysis: In the immunoSEQ data, sequences were junction-only and lacked quality scores, so filtering differed. Sequencing used immunoSEQ multiplex PCR; TCRdb keeps in-frame clones, though not all of them. The V and J calls and the clone size are those of that table, but D and trimming were determined from the DNA. The data hold more than 550,000 clones, with just under 75% observed a single time. This clone came up a few times. Its antigen is as yet unknown. The authors divided CD4+ cells into CD45RA+ naive and CD45RA-negative memory subsets. This CDR3 has 14 residues. Germline V lookup: CDR1 KGHSH, CDR2 LQKENI. V was clipped by 3 bases and J by 0 bases, with 8 bases between them.

This sequence joins TRBV18 and TRBJ1-2; D is unclear. The receptor comes from a woman aged 25 to 39 in good health. The sample taken for sequencing was memory CD4+ T cells sorted from blood. Subset given: CD45RA-negative fraction. The DNA of the CDR3 is TGTGCCAGCTCACCCGAACACTCTAACTATGGCTACACCTTC. Its translation: CASSPEHSNYGYTF. The full variable domain, with the rest looked up from reference TRBV18 and TRBJ1-2, is NAGVMQNPRHLVRRRGQEARLRCSPMKGHSHVYWYRQLPEEGLKFMVYLQKENIIDESGMPKERFSAEFPKEGPSILRIQQVVRGDSAAYFCASSPEHSNYGYTFGSGTRLTVV.